The 20 T cell receptor beta chains given below trace back to one sample, sequenced in a study of blood T cells in healthy people across ages. Alongside a J-beta primer mix, a sample-barcoded 5' primer served in a second PCR lasting about 7 to 11 cycles. TCRdb called the 5' RACE reads again in MiXCR, with one record for every CDR3 protein. The data contain about 1.7 million distinct CDR3 sequences, under 30% of them seen just once; the ten biggest clones take up 7.7%. Sequencing was carried out using blood. The source is a woman aged 25 to 39 in good health.

Remarks on this clonotype: A much larger clone differs from this one at a single base, so this may be a read error. The J gene is TRBJ2-7, the V gene TRBV5-4; 8 nucleotides match TRBD2. J lost 10 bases, V lost 4 bases, and 13 bases had no gene match. Looked up from germline, CDR1 is SGHNT and CDR2 is YYREEE (reference sequence). This CDR3 contains 14 residues. The CDR3 DNA is TGTGCCAGCAGCGCCGGGACTAGACAAGAGTCCCAGTACTTC. The encoded protein is CASSAGTRQESQYF. Using reference TRBV5-4 and TRBJ2-7 for the parts outside the CDR3, the full variable domain is ETGVTQSPTHLIKTRGQQVTLRCSSQSGHNTVSWYQQALGQGPQFIFQYYREEENGRGNFPPRFSGLQFPNYSSELNVNALELDDSALYLCASSAGTRQESQYFGPGTRLTVT.

Ten or more counts support this clonotype. The chain is built from TRBV15 and TRBJ1-2; no clear D. V lost 0 bases to trimming and J lost 3 bases, with 2 bases between them. The CDR3 is 12 amino acids. In germline, CDR1 is LNHNV, CDR2 YYDKDF (reference sequence). CDR3 in amino acids: CATSRDYYGYTF. The CDR3, as DNA: TGTGCCACCAGCAGAGATTACTATGGCTACACCTTC.

Comment on this clonotype: A much bigger clone sits one base away, suggesting this may be a read error. V usage is TRBV29-1 and J usage is TRBJ2-3, with TRBD1 identical over 10 bases. From germline, CDR1 is SQVTM and CDR2 ANQGSEA. CDR3 size: 16 residues. As DNA, the CDR3 is TGCAGCGTTCCGCCGGGACAGGGGTCGACCACAGATGCGCAGTATTTT. Its protein is CSVPPGQGSTTDAQYF.

This clonotype occurred a few times. The rearrangement uses TRBV7-9 and TRBJ1-5; TRBD1 aligns across 11 bases. The V and J ends lost 5 bases and 2 bases, in that order; junction bases with no gene match: 5. Germline CDR1 SEHNR, CDR2 FQNEAQ (reference sequence). The CDR3 consists of 16 residues. CDR3 region: CASSVGTGGGNQPQHF. CDR3 in DNA: TGTGCCAGCAGCGTAGGGACAGGGGGTGGCAATCAGCCCCAGCATTTT.

This clonotype was seen more than once but under ten times. The chain is built from TRBV6-2 or TRBV6-3 and TRBJ1-2, with no clear D. From germline, CDR1 is MNHEY and CDR2 SVGEGT. Deletions cut 2 bases from V and 0 bases from J, with 13 bases between. The CDR3 is 16 residues long. CDR3 loop: CASSYNYMGTNYGYTF. The CDR3 region has the DNA TGTGCCAGCAGTTACAACTATATGGGGACTAACTATGGCTACACCTTC.

The chain joins TRBV4-1 to TRBJ2-1; 9 nucleotides line up with TRBD1. The CDR3 runs to 17 residues. The germline gives CDR1 MGHRA, CDR2 YSYEKL. J was trimmed by 5 bases and V by 0 bases; bases with no gene match: 8. CDR3 bases: TGCGCCAGCAGCCAAGATAAACAGGGGGCGATGAACAATGAGCAGTTCTTC. Amino acid sequence: CASSQDKQGAMNNEQFF.

CDR3 sequence (DNA): TGTGCCACCAGCAGACAAGGGGGAAGCGGGAGGAATGAGCAGTTCTTC. It translates to CATSRQGGSGRNEQFF. The chain recombines TRBV15 with TRBJ2-1; the match to TRBD2 covers 9 bases. Unmatched junction bases numbered 9, after V lost 2 bases and J lost 7 bases. The CDR3 totals 16 residues. CDR1 is LNHNV and CDR2 is YYDKDF in the germline V gene (reference sequence).

The CDR3 sequence is CASSLERGGHHEQFF. The CDR3 DNA follows: TGTGCCAGCAGCCTAGAGCGGGGGGGGCATCATGAGCAGTTCTTC. The chain recombines TRBV7-3 with TRBJ2-1, with 10 nucleotides matching TRBD2. Germline loops: CDR1 SGHTA, CDR2 FQGTGA. The CDR3 is 15 residues long. J was trimmed by 8 bases and V by 5 bases; bases with no gene match: 9.

This chain joins TRBV5-1 and TRBJ2-7; the D is unclear. There are 14 residues in the CDR3. Between the trimmed V and J ends, which lost 3 bases and 6 bases, there was a span of 16 bases. Per the germline V gene, CDR1 is SGHRS and CDR2 is YFSETQ. CDR3 nucleotides: TGCGCCAGCAGCTGGACCTCGGCTTTCAGCGAGCAGTACTTC. Amino acid sequence: CASSWTSAFSEQYF.

V and J are TRBV20-1 and TRBJ2-7, with 11 nucleotides matching TRBD2. J was trimmed by 7 bases and V by 3 bases; bases with no gene match: 11. Germline assignment: CDR1 DFQATT and CDR2 SNEGSKA (reference sequence). The CDR3 covers 15 residues. CDR3 in amino acids: CSARGLADGYNEQYF. CDR3 nucleotide sequence: TGCAGTGCTAGGGGACTAGCGGATGGGTACAATGAGCAGTACTTC.

The rearrangement joins TRBV12-3 or TRBV12-4 to TRBJ2-4; possibly TRBD2 for D (6 bases). Trimming removed 7 bases from V and 13 bases from J, with 23 bases in between. The CDR3 is 14 residues long. The CDR3 sequence: CASKFERVPNEQYF. The CDR3 bases are TGTGCCAGCAAATTCGAGCGGGTGCCCAATGAGCAGTACTTC.

V usage is TRBV6-5 and J usage is TRBJ1-1, with 7 bases fitting TRBD1. CDR3 size: 14 residues. Trimming cost V 5 bases and J 3 bases; bases outside gene matches: 6. The germline gives CDR1 MNHEY, CDR2 SVGAGI. CDR3 nucleotide sequence: TGTGCCAGCAGTGAAGACAGGGTGGACACTGAAGCTTTCTTT. As protein: CASSEDRVDTEAFF.

There are a few counts of this clonotype. The V and J genes are TRBV10-3 and TRBJ2-1, with 10 positions matching TRBD2. V gave up 9 bases and J gave up 5 bases; unmatched junction bases: 16. The CDR3 runs 17 residues. Germline V gives CDR1 ENHRY, CDR2 SYGVKD. The CDR3 DNA reads as TGTGCCATTCAGGGGCCCCGGGGACTAGCGTCAAACAATGAGCAGTTCTTC. Translated: CAIQGPRGLASNNEQFF.

The gene calls are TRBV20-1 and TRBJ2-3, with 7 bases aligning to TRBD2. The CDR3 sequence is 17 residues long. Per the germline V gene, CDR1 is DFQATT and CDR2 is SNEGSKA (reference sequence). With V trimmed by 8 bases and J by 1 base, 18 bases remained unmatched. The CDR3 is CSNFGLETSRRTDTQYF. The CDR3 DNA reads TGCAGTAATTTTGGATTGGAGACTAGCCGCCGCACAGATACGCAGTATTTT.

The sample holds a few counts of this clonotype. The J gene is TRBJ2-7, the V gene TRBV27; a weak D match, TRBD2 (5 bases). This CDR3 contains 15 residues. V shed 7 bases and J shed 0 bases, with 16 bases lying between them. Per the germline V gene, CDR1 is MNHEY and CDR2 is SMNVEV (reference sequence). In nucleotides, the CDR3 is TGTGCCAGCACCCCTGCGACGGGGAGCTCCTACGAGCAGTACTTC. The encoded protein is CASTPATGSSYEQYF.

This clonotype was counted ten times or more. This chain uses TRBV10-3 with TRBJ2-5; 8 bases are shared with TRBD1. This CDR3 region has 15 residues. The trim removed 4 bases at V and 0 bases at J, leaving 4 bases unmatched. Germline V lookup: CDR1 ENHRY, CDR2 SYGVKD. The CDR3 is CAISGQGQYQETQYF. CDR3 DNA: TGTGCCATCAGTGGACAGGGGCAGTACCAAGAGACCCAGTACTTC.

Comment on this clonotype: The germline gene is not matched at one end of the junction; a read error may be the cause. The V gene is TRBV12-3 or TRBV12-4, the J gene TRBJ2-3, with D perhaps being TRBD1 or TRBD2 (5 bases each). This CDR3 has 15 amino acids. DNA of the CDR3: TGTGCCAGCAGACCGGGACGAGGAGGTGTGGATATGCAGTATTTT. Protein sequence: CASRPGRGGVDMQYF.

In its sample, this clonotype was seen a few times. The chain employs TRBV27 and TRBJ1-1; D is perhaps TRBD1 (5 bases). This CDR3 has 14 residues. Trimming shortened V by 6 bases and J by 6 bases, and 17 bases separated the two germline ends. Per germline, CDR1 MNHEY and CDR2 SMNVEV (reference sequence). The CDR3 loop reads CASSHRGGGSEAFF. The CDR3 region has the DNA TGTGCCAGCAGCCATAGGGGCGGAGGGTCTGAAGCTTTCTTT.

The rearrangement uses TRBV29-1 and TRBJ1-2; D uncertain. The CDR3 has 14 residues. The germline gives CDR1 SQVTM, CDR2 ANQGSEA. V lost 6 bases to trimming and J lost 0 bases, with 14 bases between them. CDR3 loop: CSVAPRQANYGYTF. The CDR3 DNA is TGCAGCGTGGCCCCCCGACAAGCTAACTATGGCTACACCTTC. Full variable domain (rest looked up from reference TRBV29-1 and TRBJ1-2): SAVISQKPSRDICQRGTSLTIQCQVDSQVTMMFWYRQQPGQSLTLIATANQGSEATYESGFVIDKFPISRPNLTFSTLTVSNMSPEDSSIYLCSVAPRQANYGYTFGSGTRLTVV.

V is TRBV24-1 and J is TRBJ2-1; 12 nucleotides agree with TRBD2. Germline loops: CDR1 KGHDR, CDR2 SFDVKD. This CDR3 contains 17 residues. The ends lost 4 bases at V and 6 bases at J; junction bases unmatched: 9. This CDR3 reads CATSESGLAGFSNEQFF. DNA of the CDR3: TGTGCCACCAGTGAATCTGGACTAGCGGGATTCAGCAATGAGCAGTTCTTC.